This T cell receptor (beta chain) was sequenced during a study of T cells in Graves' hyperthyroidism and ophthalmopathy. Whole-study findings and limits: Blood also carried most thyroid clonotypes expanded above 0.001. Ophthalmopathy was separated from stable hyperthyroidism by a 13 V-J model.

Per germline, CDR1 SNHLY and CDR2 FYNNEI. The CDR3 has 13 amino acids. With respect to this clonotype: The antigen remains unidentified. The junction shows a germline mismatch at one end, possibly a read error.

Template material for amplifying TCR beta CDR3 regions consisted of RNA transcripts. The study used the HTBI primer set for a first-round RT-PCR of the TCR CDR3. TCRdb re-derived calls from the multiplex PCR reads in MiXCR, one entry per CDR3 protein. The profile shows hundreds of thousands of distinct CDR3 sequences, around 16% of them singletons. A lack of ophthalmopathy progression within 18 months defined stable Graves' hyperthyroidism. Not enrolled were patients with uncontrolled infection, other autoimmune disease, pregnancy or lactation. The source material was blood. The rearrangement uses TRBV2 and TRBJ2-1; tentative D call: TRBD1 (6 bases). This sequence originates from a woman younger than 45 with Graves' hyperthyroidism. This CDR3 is CASRAEGVNEQLF. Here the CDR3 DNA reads TGTGCCAGCAGGGCCGAGGGGGTAAATGAGCAGCTCTTC.